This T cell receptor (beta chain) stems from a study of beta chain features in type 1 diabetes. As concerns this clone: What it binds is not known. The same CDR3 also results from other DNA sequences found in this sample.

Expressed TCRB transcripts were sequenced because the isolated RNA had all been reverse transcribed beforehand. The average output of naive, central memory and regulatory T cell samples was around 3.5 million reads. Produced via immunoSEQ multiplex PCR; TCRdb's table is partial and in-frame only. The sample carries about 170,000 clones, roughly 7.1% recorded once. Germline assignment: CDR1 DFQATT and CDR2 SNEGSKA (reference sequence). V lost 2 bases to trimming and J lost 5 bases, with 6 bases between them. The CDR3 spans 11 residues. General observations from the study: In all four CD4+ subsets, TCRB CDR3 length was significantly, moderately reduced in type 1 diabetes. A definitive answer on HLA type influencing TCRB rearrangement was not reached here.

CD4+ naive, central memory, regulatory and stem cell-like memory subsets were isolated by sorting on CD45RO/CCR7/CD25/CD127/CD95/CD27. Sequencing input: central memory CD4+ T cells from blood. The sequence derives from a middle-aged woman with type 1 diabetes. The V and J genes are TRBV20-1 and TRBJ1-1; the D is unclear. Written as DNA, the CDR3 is TGCAGTGCTAGACGGGAGACTGAAGCTTTCTTT. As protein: CSARRETEAFF.